These T cell receptor beta chains were read from a single sample in a study of cytomegalovirus exposure and HLA in healthy donors. This table comes from immunoSEQ multiplex PCR, and its TCRdb copy is limited to in-frame clones, with some not included. The sample has around 300,000 clones, roughly 85% seen once. The sample was PBMCs. All receptors come from a woman aged 18-35 years in good health and CMV-seronegative. Each CDR3 is given with its conserved first and last residue. The order of the fields is clone size, J gene, D gene, V gene, CDR3 protein, CDR3 DNA. A D gene is named only where the DNA matches it firmly. Only some rows state a clone size, as once, few, many or a class for expanded clones.

size: .
J: TRBJ1-5
D: .
V: TRBV6-4
CDR3: CASSDSIAGPSNQPQHF
DNA: TGTGCCAGCAGTGACTCGATCGCGGGACCAAGCAATCAGCCCCAGCATTTT

size: .
J: TRBJ2-7
D: .
V: TRBV28
CDR3: CASSTPAYEQYF
DNA: TGTGCCAGCAGTACACCTGCCTACGAGCAGTACTTC

size: .
J: TRBJ2-6
D: .
V: TRBV27
CDR3: CASSLALGQGISGANVLTF
DNA: TGTGCCAGCAGTTTAGCTTTGGGACAAGGAATCTCTGGGGCCAACGTCCTGACTTTC

size: .
J: TRBJ1-4
D: TRBD1
V: TRBV28
CDR3: CASSLGQGREKLFF
DNA: TGTGCCAGCAGTCTTGGACAGGGGAGGGAAAAACTGTTTTTT

size: .
J: TRBJ1-6
D: TRBD1
V: TRBV4-1
CDR3: CASSLNTGGNPFNSPLHF
DNA: TGCGCCAGCAGCCTCAATACAGGGGGTAATCCCTTTAATTCACCCCTCCACTTT

size: .
J: TRBJ2-7
D: TRBD1
V: TRBV14
CDR3: CASSQMTGSYEQYF
DNA: TGTGCCAGCAGCCAGATGACAGGGTCCTACGAGCAGTACTTC

size: once
J: TRBJ1-2
D: TRBD1
V: TRBV28
CDR3: CASTTGWNGYTF
DNA: TGTGCCAGCACGACAGGGTGGAATGGCTACACCTTC

size: .
J: TRBJ2-1
D: .
V: TRBV19
CDR3: CASSRGFGSLSYNEQFF
DNA: TGTGCCAGTAGTAGAGGATTCGGCAGCCTCTCCTACAATGAGCAGTTCTTC

size: .
J: TRBJ1-3
D: .
V: TRBV9
CDR3: CASSVEARPGNTIYF
DNA: TGTGCCAGCAGCGTAGAGGCCAGGCCAGGAAACACCATATATTTT

size: .
J: TRBJ1-2
D: .
V: TRBV4-3
CDR3: CASSQETQGNYGYTF
DNA: TGCGCCAGCAGCCAAGAAACGCAGGGGAACTATGGCTACACCTTC

size: .
J: TRBJ2-3
D: .
V: TRBV9
CDR3: CASSVGGAISDTQYF
DNA: TGTGCCAGCAGCGTAGGTGGGGCAATTTCCGATACGCAGTATTTT

size: .
J: TRBJ2-7
D: TRBD2
V: TRBV6-5
CDR3: CASSRTSGSYEQYF
DNA: TGTGCCAGCAGCAGGACTAGCGGGAGCTACGAGCAGTACTTC

size: .
J: TRBJ1-3
D: .
V: TRBV4-3
CDR3: CASSQEKVGWSSGNTIYF
DNA: TGCGCCAGCAGCCAAGAAAAGGTCGGCTGGAGCAGTGGAAACACCATATATTTT

size: once
J: TRBJ1-4
D: TRBD1
V: TRBV5-4
CDR3: CASSMGQGNEKLFF
DNA: TGTGCCAGCAGCATGGGACAGGGGAATGAAAAACTGTTTTTT

size: .
J: TRBJ1-1
D: .
V: TRBV11-2
CDR3: CASSLVLTGRGAEAFF
DNA: TGTGCCAGCAGCTTAGTTTTGACAGGCCGGGGCGCTGAAGCTTTCTTT

size: .
J: TRBJ2-7
D: TRBD1
V: TRBV11-3
CDR3: CASSLLGQGYEQYF
DNA: TGTGCCAGCAGCCTCCTGGGACAGGGCTACGAGCAGTACTTC

size: .
J: TRBJ2-7
D: .
V: TRBV4-1
CDR3: CASRMGWEDKSYEQYF
DNA: TGCGCCAGCAGAATGGGGTGGGAGGACAAATCCTACGAGCAGTACTTC

size: .
J: TRBJ1-5
D: .
V: TRBV10-3
CDR3: CAISKESNQPQHF
DNA: TGTGCCATCAGCAAGGAGAGCAATCAGCCCCAGCATTTT

size: .
J: TRBJ2-5
D: .
V: TRBV5-6
CDR3: CASSSSGHPQETQYF
DNA: TGTGCCAGCAGCTCGTCGGGACATCCCCAAGAGACCCAGTACTTC

size: .
J: TRBJ2-7
D: .
V: TRBV11-3
CDR3: CASSYGQTFYEQYF
DNA: TGTGCCAGCAGTTATGGACAGACTTTCTACGAGCAGTACTTC

size: .
J: TRBJ2-1
D: TRBD2
V: TRBV6-4
CDR3: CASSLRAGEVDNEQFF
DNA: TGTGCCAGCAGTTTGAGGGCGGGAGAGGTCGACAATGAGCAGTTCTTC

size: few
J: TRBJ1-3
D: .
V: TRBV30
CDR3: CAWSPESWNTIYF
DNA: TGTGCCTGGAGTCCCGAGTCGTGGAACACCATATATTTT

size: .
J: TRBJ2-5
D: .
V: TRBV6-1
CDR3: CASSQGRTLYQETQYF
DNA: TGTGCCAGCAGTCAAGGACGGACACTGTACCAAGAGACCCAGTACTTC

size: .
J: TRBJ1-2
D: .
V: TRBV13
CDR3: CASSLAGARTNYGYTF
DNA: TGTGCCAGCAGCTTAGCAGGGGCTCGGACCAACTATGGCTACACCTTC

size: .
J: TRBJ1-1
D: .
V: TRBV2
CDR3: CASSEGGKEAFF
DNA: TGTGCCAGCAGTGAGGGAGGTAAGGAAGCTTTCTTT

size: .
J: TRBJ2-7
D: TRBD2
V: TRBV29-1
CDR3: CSAWGWGGYEQYF
DNA: TGCAGCGCTTGGGGATGGGGGGGCTACGAGCAGTACTTC

size: .
J: TRBJ2-1
D: .
V: TRBV7-2
CDR3: CASSLMTRRGEQFF
DNA: TGTGCCAGCAGCTTAATGACGCGGCGGGGCGAGCAGTTCTTC

size: .
J: TRBJ1-2
D: TRBD1
V: TRBV7-9
CDR3: CASSYPGQAVYGYTF
DNA: TGTGCCAGCAGCTACCCTGGACAGGCTGTGTATGGCTACACCTTC

size: .
J: TRBJ2-7
D: TRBD2
V: TRBV6-6
CDR3: CASSPRTSGRAYEQYF
DNA: TGTGCCAGCAGTCCCCGAACTAGCGGGAGGGCATACGAGCAGTACTTC

size: .
J: TRBJ1-2
D: TRBD1
V: TRBV19
CDR3: CASSGLQGAGNGYTF
DNA: TGTGCCAGTAGTGGTCTACAGGGGGCAGGGAATGGCTACACCTTC

size: .
J: TRBJ2-5
D: TRBD2
V: TRBV6-5
CDR3: CASGRTSGLGETQYF
DNA: TGTGCCAGTGGCCGGACTAGCGGTCTTGGAGAGACCCAGTACTTC

size: .
J: TRBJ2-1
D: .
V: TRBV2
CDR3: CATTVPNEQFF
DNA: TGTGCCACCACAGTCCCCAATGAGCAGTTCTTC

size: .
J: TRBJ1-5
D: .
V: TRBV6-6
CDR3: CASSYPPGNQPQHF
DNA: TGTGCCAGCAGTTACCCTCCAGGGAATCAGCCCCAGCATTTT

size: .
J: TRBJ1-1
D: .
V: TRBV5-1
CDR3: CASSPVGVNTEAFF
DNA: TGCGCCAGCAGCCCGGTCGGGGTGAACACTGAAGCTTTCTTT